What follows are 16 T cell receptor beta chains derived from one specimen sequenced in a study of blood T cell repertoires in COVID-19. The repertoire was sequenced with immunoSEQ multiplex PCR; TCRdb's copy has only in-frame clones and lacks some. The sample gives 200,000 or so clones, 70% to 90% of which show up once; roughly a tenth is in the top ten. Sequencing used PBMCs or T cells enriched from blood (not recorded which). The receptor source for this set is a man aged 30-40 years who had recovered from COVID-19.

This clone was seen a handful of times. The chain combines TRBV2 with TRBJ1-2; 11 bases match TRBD1. CDR3 length: 15 amino acids. Trimming removed 6 bases from V and 6 bases from J; junction bases left unmatched: 9. Per the germline V gene, CDR1 is SNHLY and CDR2 is FYNNEI. The CDR3 DNA sequence: TGTGCCAGCAGACGGGACAGGGGGTCGGGAGATGGCTACACCTTC. Amino acids: CASRRDRGSGDGYTF.

V usage is TRBV27 and J usage is TRBJ1-2, with 10 bases identical to TRBD1. This CDR3 has 15 amino acids. The ends lost 5 bases at V and 8 bases at J; junction bases unmatched: 11. Germline-derived CDR1 and CDR2 are MNHEY and SMNVEV (reference sequence). CDR3 nucleotide sequence: TGTGCCAGCAGTCCCCTTCCGACAGGGGGCGGAGGCTACACCTTC. Translation gives CASSPLPTGGGGYTF.

V and J are TRBV10-3 and TRBJ2-7; 9 nucleotides line up with TRBD2. Germline-derived CDR1 and CDR2 are ENHRY and SYGVKD. The V and J ends lost 0 bases and 2 bases, in that order; junction bases with no gene match: 2. The CDR3 extends over 15 amino acids. CDR3 bases: TGTGCCATCAGTGAGTCCGCGGGAGGGACCTACGAGCAGTACTTC. This codes for CAISESAGGTYEQYF.

This chain connects TRBV15 to TRBJ1-5; no reliable D call. CDR1 and CDR2 from the germline V gene are LNHNV and YYDKDF (reference sequence). Between the trimmed V and J ends, which lost 3 bases and 1 base, there was a span of 7 bases. CDR3 length equals 14 residues. DNA for the CDR3: TGTGCCACCAGCAGCCGTCAGAGCAATCAGCCCCAGCATTTT. Encoded protein: CATSSRQSNQPQHF.

The chain employs TRBV28 and TRBJ2-1; 7 bases map to TRBD2. J lost 4 bases, V lost 7 bases, and 4 bases had no gene match. CDR1 MDHEN and CDR2 SYDVKM come from the germline V gene. This CDR3 region has 13 residues. Here the CDR3 DNA reads TGTGCCAGCACCTGGGGAGGGTACAATGAGCAGTTCTTC. This encodes CASTWGGYNEQFF. Together with reference TRBV28 and TRBJ2-1, the CDR3 gives the full variable domain: DVKVTQSSRYLVKRTGEKVFLECVQDMDHENMFWYRQDPGLGLRLIYFSYDVKMKEKGDIPEGYSVSREKKERFSLILESASTNQTSMYLCASTWGGYNEQFFGPGTRLTVL.

The chain is built from TRBV19 and TRBJ1-2, with D possibly TRBD1 on 6 matching bases. V gave up 5 bases and J gave up 7 bases, with 20 bases separating them. The CDR3 has 15 amino acids. Germline V gene sequence: CDR1 LNHDA, CDR2 SQIVND (reference sequence). CDR3 in amino acids: CASSPRGTISRGYTF. The CDR3 DNA follows: TGTGCCAGTAGTCCAAGGGGGACCATAAGTCGTGGCTACACCTTC.

This clone appeared once. The V call is TRBV10-3, the J call TRBJ2-2, with TRBD2 as a possible D gene (5 bases). CDR3 length: 16 amino acids. Trimming removed 4 bases at V and 5 bases at J, with 17 bases between. CDR1 and CDR2 from the germline V gene are ENHRY and SYGVKD. This chain's CDR3 is CAISGLEGVITGELFF. The CDR3, as DNA: TGTGCCATCAGTGGTTTAGAGGGAGTAATTACCGGGGAGCTGTTTTTT.

This chain links TRBV28 with TRBJ2-7; D may be TRBD1 (5 bases). The CDR3 length is 16 residues. V was pared by 1 base and J by 0 bases, with 13 bases between. Germline CDR1 and CDR2: MDHEN and SYDVKM. The CDR3 loop is CASSLSVTAFSYEQYF. DNA of the CDR3: TGTGCCAGCAGTTTATCTGTGACAGCATTCTCCTACGAGCAGTACTTC.

The chain combines TRBV10-3 with TRBJ2-7; 11 nucleotides agree with TRBD2. This CDR3 is built from 15 residues. V lost 6 bases to trimming and J lost 0 bases; unmatched junction nucleotides: 4. Germline CDR1 reads ENHRY; CDR2 reads SYGVKD. This chain's CDR3 is CAISQGLADSYEQYF. The CDR3 bases are TGTGCCATCAGCCAGGGACTAGCGGACTCCTACGAGCAGTACTTC.

The chain recombines TRBV18 with TRBJ2-7; 8 bases align to TRBD2. The CDR3 loop spans 15 amino acids. Per germline, CDR1 KGHSH and CDR2 LQKENI. The V and J ends lost 3 bases and 4 bases, in that order; junction bases with no gene match: 8. CDR3 sequence reads: CASSPKAGALYEQYF. In DNA, the CDR3 is TGTGCCAGCTCACCCAAAGCGGGAGCCCTTTACGAGCAGTACTTC.

In its sample, this clone was seen once. The chain couples TRBV5-1 to TRBJ2-5; 9 nucleotides align to TRBD1. Trimming took 4 bases from V and 4 from J; bases not matched to a gene: 8. Germline lookup yields CDR1 SGHRS and CDR2 YFSETQ. This CDR3 contains 15 residues. The CDR3 sequence: CASSTGQGVIETQYF. CDR3 nucleotides: TGCGCCAGCAGCACGGGACAGGGCGTCATAGAGACCCAGTACTTC.

The chain joins TRBV29-1 to TRBJ2-3, with TRBD2 identical over 7 bases. After removal of 3 bases from V and 1 base from J, the junction contained 1 base not matched to a gene. Germline V gene sequence: CDR1 SQVTM, CDR2 ANQGSEA. This CDR3 contains 13 residues. In DNA, the CDR3 is TGCAGCGTTGATCGGGGGGGCACAGATACGCAGTATTTT. Its protein product is CSVDRGGTDTQYF.

This chain connects TRBV5-1 to TRBJ2-3; perhaps TRBD1 as D (6 bases). Germline V gene data show CDR1 as SGHRS and CDR2 as YFSETQ. Trimming removed 0 bases at V and 0 bases at J, with 11 bases between. The length of the CDR3 is 16 residues. The CDR3 region has the DNA TGCGCCAGCAGCTTGGGGCAGGGGAGCAGCACAGATACGCAGTATTTT. This sequence encodes CASSLGQGSSTDTQYF.

V and J are TRBV2 and TRBJ2-3; no reliable D call. The CDR3 is made up of 16 amino acids. V was pared by 3 bases and J by 2 bases, with 15 bases between. Germline V gene sequence: CDR1 SNHLY, CDR2 FYNNEI. For the CDR3, the DNA is TGTGCCAGCAGTGATCTAGGAAGGCCCCCCACAGATACGCAGTATTTT. Translating gives CASSDLGRPPTDTQYF.

The chain combines TRBV27 with TRBJ1-5; 7 bases map to TRBD1. J lost 7 bases, V lost 4 bases, and 7 bases had no gene match. This CDR3 region has 14 residues. The V gene's germline CDR1 is MNHEY and CDR2 SMNVEV (reference sequence). This chain's CDR3 is CASSSTTGLQPQHF. CDR3 sequence (DNA): TGTGCCAGCAGTTCCACGACAGGGCTCCAGCCCCAGCATTTT.

The gene calls are TRBV18 and TRBJ2-1, with TRBD2 matching over 9 bases. Per germline, CDR1 KGHSH and CDR2 LQKENI. The trim removed 0 bases at V and 8 bases at J, leaving 5 bases unmatched. The CDR3 is made up of 15 amino acids. The CDR3 DNA reads TGTGCCAGCTCACCACCGGCGGGGGGGTCCGATGAGCAGTTCTTC. It codes for CASSPPAGGSDEQFF.